These 21 T cell receptor beta chains originate from one sample sequenced in a study of OX40 agonist ivuxolimab in advanced cancers. Generated by immunoSEQ multiplex PCR, the TCRdb table keeps only in-frame clones and is missing some. The repertoire holds just over 95,000 clones, with roughly 89% as singletons. The material sequenced was CD4+ or CD8+ T cells sorted from blood, taken in a trial of the OX40 agonist ivuxolimab. Receptor source: an adult with an advanced solid tumor such as melanoma, head and neck, liver or kidney cancer.

The rearrangement uses TRBV15 and TRBJ2-3; weak D call: TRBD1 (5 bases). V lost 2 bases, J lost 4 bases, and 7 bases lay in between. The CDR3 spans 13 residues. Germline lookup yields CDR1 LNHNV and CDR2 YYDKDF (reference sequence). CDR3 sequence: CATSRPGPDTQYF. CDR3 in DNA: TGTGCCACCAGCAGACCAGGGCCAGATACGCAGTATTTT.

As DNA, the CDR3 is TGTGCCAGCAGCTTACGGGACAGGGTCGATGAGCAGTTCTTC. Its translation is CASSLRDRVDEQFF. The chain uses TRBV7-8 and TRBJ2-1; 9 positions agree with TRBD1. CDR3 length: 14 amino acids. The V gene end was trimmed by 2 bases and the J gene end by 8 bases; junction bases not matched to a gene: 4. The germline CDR1 and CDR2 sequences are SGHVS and FQNEAQ.

The chain couples TRBV10-3 to TRBJ2-3; D gene ambiguous. The CDR3 loop spans 16 amino acids. V was shortened by 4 bases and J by 1 base, with 15 bases between the two germline ends. The V gene's germline CDR1 is ENHRY and CDR2 SYGVKD. The chain's CDR3 is CAISGPGPKGTDTQYF. The CDR3 region has the DNA TGTGCCATCAGTGGGCCGGGCCCCAAGGGCACAGATACGCAGTATTTT.

This clone was detected only once. This chain links TRBV9 with TRBJ1-6, with D unresolved. This CDR3 region has 15 residues. V lost 0 bases and J lost 4, with 8 bases in between. Looked up from germline, CDR1 is SGDLS and CDR2 is YYNGEE. Here the CDR3 DNA reads TGTGCCAGCAGCGTAGAAGGGAGTTATAATTCACCCCTCCACTTT. It translates to CASSVEGSYNSPLHF.

The chain carries TRBV19 and TRBJ1-5; D not resolved. Germline CDR1 and CDR2: LNHDA and SQIVND (reference sequence). V was cut by 5 bases and J by 6 bases, with 17 bases left in between. The CDR3 consists of 15 residues. The CDR3 spells CASSPGPRTSQPQHF. CDR3 nucleotide sequence: TGTGCCAGTAGTCCCGGCCCCCGGACTAGTCAGCCCCAGCATTTT.

This chain connects TRBV11-2 to TRBJ1-2; D unresolved. The germline V and J ends were trimmed by 8 bases and 7 bases, with 2 bases remaining between them. Germline CDR1 SGHAT, CDR2 FQNNGV. The CDR3 is 8 amino acids. The CDR3 sequence: CASGGYTF. The CDR3 nucleotides read TGTGCCAGCGGTGGCTACACCTTC.

V and J are TRBV2 and TRBJ1-2; a weak D match, TRBD1 (6 bases). Trimming removed 8 bases at V and 7 bases at J, with 26 bases between. CDR1 and CDR2 from the germline V gene are SNHLY and FYNNEI. The CDR3 loop spans 16 amino acids. CDR3 sequence reads: CASWGSRGQGQGGYTF. As DNA, the CDR3 is TGTGCCAGCTGGGGCTCCAGAGGGCAGGGGCAAGGTGGCTACACCTTC.

CDR3 nucleotide sequence: TGTGCCAGCTGCTACGCCGGGACTGTCGACGAGCAGTACTTC. It translates to CASCYAGTVDEQYF. The chain joins TRBV6-1 to TRBJ2-7; tentatively, D is TRBD2 (6 bases). Trimming took off 8 bases at V and 5 bases at J, with 19 bases between the two ends. Germline V gene data show CDR1 as MNHNS and CDR2 as SASEGT. This CDR3 region has 14 residues.

This chain links TRBV6-1 with TRBJ2-1; 8 nucleotides agree with TRBD2. The J segment lost 9 bases and the V segment lost 4 bases, leaving 14 bases of the junction unmatched. Germline CDR1 and CDR2: MNHNS and SASEGT. The CDR3 covers 16 residues. CDR3 residues: CASSGPLAGLLGEQFF. DNA for the CDR3: TGTGCCAGCAGTGGACCCCTAGCGGGCCTGTTAGGTGAGCAGTTCTTC.

The J gene is TRBJ2-3, the V gene TRBV6-5, with D maybe TRBD2 (7 bases). The CDR3 covers 15 residues. Germline CDR1 and CDR2: MNHEY and SVGAGI. Trimming took 2 bases from V and 2 from J, leaving 11 bases between them. Here the CDR3 reads CASSYAGASTDTQYF. The CDR3 bases are TGTGCCAGCAGTTACGCGGGGGCCTCCACAGATACGCAGTATTTT.

CDR3 nucleotide sequence: TGTGCCAGTAGTCCTCAGTCAACCAAAAACATTCAGTACTTC. Its protein is CASSPQSTKNIQYF. J is TRBJ2-4 and V is TRBV19, with D unresolved. The V end lost 5 bases, the J end lost 2 bases, and 10 bases lay between the germline ends. The CDR3 loop spans 14 amino acids. CDR1 and CDR2 from the germline V gene are LNHDA and SQIVND (reference sequence).

The chain joins TRBV10-3 to TRBJ1-1, with D hard to call. The V gene lost 10 bases and the J gene lost 4 bases, with 16 bases spanning the gap. CDR3 length: 13 amino acids. The germline V gene has CDR1 ENHRY and CDR2 SYGVKD. The CDR3 coding sequence is TGTGCCACCACGCAGCTCCCCAGCACTGAAGCTTTCTTT. It yields the protein CATTQLPSTEAFF.

The chain's CDR3 is CASRVMGRTDTQYF. DNA for the CDR3: TGTGCCAGCAGGGTCATGGGGAGGACAGATACGCAGTATTTT. J is TRBJ2-3 and V is TRBV6-5; D perhaps matches TRBD2 (6 bases). Germline assignment: CDR1 MNHEY and CDR2 SVGAGI. V was clipped by 6 bases and J by 3 bases, with 13 bases between them. This CDR3 is 14 amino acids long.

The V and J genes are TRBV28 and TRBJ2-3; D gene ambiguous. This CDR3 contains 13 residues. Trimming removed 8 bases at V and 0 bases at J, with 9 bases between. Looked up from germline, CDR1 is MDHEN and CDR2 is SYDVKM. CDR3 DNA: TGTGCCAGCGGCCGGGCCAGCACAGATACGCAGTATTTT. Amino acid sequence: CASGRASTDTQYF.

V and J are TRBV2 and TRBJ2-7; 8 bases are shared with TRBD1. Germline lookup yields CDR1 SNHLY and CDR2 FYNNEI. V dropped 3 bases and J dropped 2; count of bases not matched to a gene: 6. This CDR3 is built from 15 residues. The CDR3 DNA reads TGTGCCAGCAGTGAGGGGTCGGACAGGGCCTACGAGCAGTACTTC. This gives the protein CASSEGSDRAYEQYF.

The chain joins TRBV27 to TRBJ2-2; 9 bases agree with TRBD1. This CDR3 region has 15 residues. Germline V gene lookup returns CDR1 MNHEY and CDR2 SMNVEV (reference sequence). V shed 7 bases and J 6 bases; nucleotides not matched to a gene: 9. CDR3 in DNA: TGTGCCAGCACCCAACTGGGACAGGGAGCCGGGGAGCTGTTTTTT. This gives the protein CASTQLGQGAGELFF.

In this sample, this clone turned up once. The V call is TRBV19, the J call TRBJ1-1; D is unclear. The CDR3 loop spans 14 amino acids. Germline CDR1 and CDR2: LNHDA and SQIVND (reference sequence). V was shortened by 6 bases and J by 8 bases, with 19 bases between the two germline ends. CDR3 sequence (DNA): TGTGCCAGTAGAGGAACATTGGAGGTTCACGAAGCTTTCTTT. It encodes CASRGTLEVHEAFF.

The chain carries TRBV19 and TRBJ2-7; the match to TRBD1 covers 9 bases. In germline, CDR1 is LNHDA, CDR2 SQIVND (reference sequence). This CDR3 is built from 14 residues. Trimming took 5 bases from V and 1 from J; bases not matched to a gene: 3. Written as DNA, the CDR3 is TGTGCCAGTAGTGCCGGACAGGGGTCCTACGAGCAGTACTTC. Translation: CASSAGQGSYEQYF.

The J gene is TRBJ2-2, the V gene TRBV5-1; TRBD1 matches 9 bases. Germline V lookup: CDR1 SGHRS, CDR2 YFSETQ. This CDR3 contains 16 residues. Losses at the gene ends were 6 bases for V and 0 bases for J; bases not matched to a gene: 6. DNA of the CDR3: TGCGCCAGCAATGGGGGACAGGGTCCGAACACCGGGGAGCTGTTTTTT. Its protein product is CASNGGQGPNTGELFF.

The chain links TRBV5-1 to TRBJ2-5; TRBD2 aligns across 9 bases. The J call may not be correct, given that the DNA end is closer to TRBJ2-7. This CDR3 region has 14 residues. Germline CDR1 reads SGHRS; CDR2 reads YFSETQ. The CDR3 DNA reads as TGCGCCACCGGCCTGACTAGCGGTTCCTACGAGCAGTACTTC. Translating gives CATGLTSGSYEQYF.

This chain connects TRBV7-9 to TRBJ2-7; 8 bases align to TRBD2. Per germline, CDR1 SEHNR and CDR2 FQNEAQ (reference sequence). The CDR3 length is 14 residues. V lost 5 bases to trimming and J lost 3 bases; unmatched junction nucleotides: 6. In nucleotides, the CDR3 is TGTGCCAGCAGCCATAGCGGGACGAGCTACGAGCAGTACTTC. Protein sequence: CASSHSGTSYEQYF. Using reference TRBV7-9 and TRBJ2-7 for the parts outside the CDR3, the full variable domain is DTGVSQNPRHKITKRGQNVTFRCDPISEHNRLYWYRQTLGQGPEFLTYFQNEAQLEKSRLLSDRFSAERPKGSFSTLEIQRTEQGDSAMYLCASSHSGTSYEQYFGPGTRLTVT.